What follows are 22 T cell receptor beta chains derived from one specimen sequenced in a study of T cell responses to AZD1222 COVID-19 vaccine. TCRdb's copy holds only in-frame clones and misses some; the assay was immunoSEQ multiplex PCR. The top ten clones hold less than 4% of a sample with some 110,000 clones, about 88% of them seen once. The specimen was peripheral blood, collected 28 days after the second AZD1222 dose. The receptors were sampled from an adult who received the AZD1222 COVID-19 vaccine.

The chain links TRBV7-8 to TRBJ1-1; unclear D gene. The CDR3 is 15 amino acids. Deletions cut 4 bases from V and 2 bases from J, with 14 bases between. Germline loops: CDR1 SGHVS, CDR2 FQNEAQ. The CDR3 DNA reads TGTGCCAGCAGCTCACCTAACCAGCAAAACACTGAAGCTTTCTTT. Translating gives CASSSPNQQNTEAFF.

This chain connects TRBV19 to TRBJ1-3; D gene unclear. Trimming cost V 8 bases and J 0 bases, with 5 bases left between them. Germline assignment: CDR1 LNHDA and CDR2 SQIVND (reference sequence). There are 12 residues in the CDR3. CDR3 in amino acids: CASRGSGNTIYF. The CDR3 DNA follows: TGTGCCAGTCGGGGCTCTGGAAACACCATATATTTT.

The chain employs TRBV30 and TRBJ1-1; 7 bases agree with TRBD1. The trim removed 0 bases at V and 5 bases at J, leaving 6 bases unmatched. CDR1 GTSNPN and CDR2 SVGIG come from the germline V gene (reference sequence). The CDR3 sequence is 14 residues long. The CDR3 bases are TGTGCCTGGAGTGTCCTAAGGGGGCAAACTGAAGCTTTCTTT. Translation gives CAWSVLRGQTEAFF. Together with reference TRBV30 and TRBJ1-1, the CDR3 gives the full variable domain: SQTIHQWPATLVQPVGSPLSLECTVEGTSNPNLYWYRQAAGRGLQLLFYSVGIGQISSEVPQNLSASRPQDRQFILSSKKLLLSDSGFYLCAWSVLRGQTEAFFGQGTRLTVV.

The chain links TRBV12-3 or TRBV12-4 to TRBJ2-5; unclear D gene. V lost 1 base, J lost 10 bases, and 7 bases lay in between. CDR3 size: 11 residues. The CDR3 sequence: CASSLGQGQYF. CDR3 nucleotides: TGTGCCAGCAGTTTAGGGCAAGGCCAGTACTTC.

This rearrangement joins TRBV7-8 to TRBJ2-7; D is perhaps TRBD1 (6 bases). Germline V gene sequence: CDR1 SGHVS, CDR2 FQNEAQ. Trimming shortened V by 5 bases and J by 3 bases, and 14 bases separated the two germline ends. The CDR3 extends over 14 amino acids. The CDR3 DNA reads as TGTGCCAGCAGCGCCCGGGACACTATCTACGAGCAGTACTTC. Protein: CASSARDTIYEQYF. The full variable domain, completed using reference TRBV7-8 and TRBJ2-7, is GAGVSQSPRYKVAKRGQDVALRCDPISGHVSLFWYQQALGQGPEFLTYFQNEAQLDKSGLPSDRFFAERPEGSVSTLKIQRTQQEDSAVYLCASSARDTIYEQYFGPGTRLTVT.

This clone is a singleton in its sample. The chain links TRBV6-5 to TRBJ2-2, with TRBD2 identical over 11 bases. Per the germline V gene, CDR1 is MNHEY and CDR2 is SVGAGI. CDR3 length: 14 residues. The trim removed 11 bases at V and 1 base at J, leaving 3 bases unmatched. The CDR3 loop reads CAAGTSGNTGELFF. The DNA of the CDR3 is TGTGCCGCGGGGACTAGCGGGAACACCGGGGAGCTGTTTTTT.

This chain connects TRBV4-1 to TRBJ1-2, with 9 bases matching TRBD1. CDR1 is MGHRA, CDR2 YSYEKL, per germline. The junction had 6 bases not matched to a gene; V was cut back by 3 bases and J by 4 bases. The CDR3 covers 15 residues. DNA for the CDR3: TGCGCCAGCAGCCAGGAACAGGGGGCTGGCTATGGCTACACCTTC. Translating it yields CASSQEQGAGYGYTF.

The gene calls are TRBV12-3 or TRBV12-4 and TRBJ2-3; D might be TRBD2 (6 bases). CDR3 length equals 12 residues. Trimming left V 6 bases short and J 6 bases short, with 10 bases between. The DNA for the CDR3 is TGTGCCAGCAGCCCCCGGGGGGATACGCAGTATTTT. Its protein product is CASSPRGDTQYF.

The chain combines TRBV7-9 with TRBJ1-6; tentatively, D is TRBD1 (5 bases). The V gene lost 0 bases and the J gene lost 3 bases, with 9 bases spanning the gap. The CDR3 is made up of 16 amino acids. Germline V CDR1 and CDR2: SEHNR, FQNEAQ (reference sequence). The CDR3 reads CASSLALGDYNSPLHF. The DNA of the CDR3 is TGTGCCAGCAGCTTAGCGCTGGGGGACTATAATTCACCCCTCCACTTT. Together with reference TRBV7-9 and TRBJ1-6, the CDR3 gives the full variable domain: DTGVSQNPRHKITKRGQNVTFRCDPISEHNRLYWYRQTLGQGPEFLTYFQNEAQLEKSRLLSDRFSAERPKGSFSTLEIQRTEQGDSAMYLCASSLALGDYNSPLHFGNGTRLTVT.

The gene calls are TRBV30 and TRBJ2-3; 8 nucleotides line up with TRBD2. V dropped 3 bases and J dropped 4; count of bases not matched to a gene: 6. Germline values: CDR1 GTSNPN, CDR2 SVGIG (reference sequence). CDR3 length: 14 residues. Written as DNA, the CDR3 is TGTGCCTGGAGGGACGGGAGGGCCGCAGATACGCAGTATTTT. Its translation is CAWRDGRAADTQYF.

In DNA, the CDR3 is TGTGCCAGCACCCAAGAGTGGGGACGAATTTCACCCCTCCACTTT. This translates into CASTQEWGRISPLHF. The chain employs TRBV6-5 and TRBJ1-6, with a possible D match to TRBD1 (5 bases). V shed 7 bases and J shed 9 bases, with 19 bases lying between them. Germline loops: CDR1 MNHEY, CDR2 SVGAGI. CDR3 length: 15 amino acids.

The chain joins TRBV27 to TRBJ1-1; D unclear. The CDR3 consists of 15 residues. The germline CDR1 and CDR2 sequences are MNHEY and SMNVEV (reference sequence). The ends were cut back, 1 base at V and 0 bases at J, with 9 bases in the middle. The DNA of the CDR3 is TGTGCCAGCAGTTTATTCCCAAGAGTGAACACTGAAGCTTTCTTT. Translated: CASSLFPRVNTEAFF.

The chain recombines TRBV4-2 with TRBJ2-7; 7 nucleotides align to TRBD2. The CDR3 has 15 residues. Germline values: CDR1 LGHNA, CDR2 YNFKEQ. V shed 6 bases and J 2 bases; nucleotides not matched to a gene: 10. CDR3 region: CASRRNPREAYEQYF. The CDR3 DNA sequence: TGTGCCAGCAGAAGAAACCCCCGGGAGGCCTACGAGCAGTACTTC.

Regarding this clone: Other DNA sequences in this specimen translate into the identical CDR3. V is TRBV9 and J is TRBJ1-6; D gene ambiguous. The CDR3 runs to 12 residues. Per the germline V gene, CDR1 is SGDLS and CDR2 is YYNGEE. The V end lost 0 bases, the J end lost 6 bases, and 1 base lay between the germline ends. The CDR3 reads CASSVGNSPLHF. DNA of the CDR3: TGTGCCAGCAGCGTAGGTAATTCACCCCTCCACTTT.

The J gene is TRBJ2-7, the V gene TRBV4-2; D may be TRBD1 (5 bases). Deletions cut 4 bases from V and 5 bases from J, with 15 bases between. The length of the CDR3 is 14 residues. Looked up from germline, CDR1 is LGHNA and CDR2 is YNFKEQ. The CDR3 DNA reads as TGTGCCAGCAGCCCCCCCCGGAGCAGGGACGAGCAGTACTTC. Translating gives CASSPPRSRDEQYF.

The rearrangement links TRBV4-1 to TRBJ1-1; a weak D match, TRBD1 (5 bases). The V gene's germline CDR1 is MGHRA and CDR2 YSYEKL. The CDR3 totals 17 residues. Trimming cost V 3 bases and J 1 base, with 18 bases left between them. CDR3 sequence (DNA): TGCGCCAGCAGCCACAGTGGGGCCAGGGAAGCGAACACTGAAGCTTTCTTT. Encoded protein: CASSHSGAREANTEAFF.

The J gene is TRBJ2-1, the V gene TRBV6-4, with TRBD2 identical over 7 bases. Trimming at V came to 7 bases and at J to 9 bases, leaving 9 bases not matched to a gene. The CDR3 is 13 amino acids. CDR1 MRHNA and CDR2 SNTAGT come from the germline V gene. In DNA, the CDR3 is TGTGCCAGCAAAGAGCGGGACGGTGGTGAGCAGTTCTTC. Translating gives CASKERDGGEQFF.

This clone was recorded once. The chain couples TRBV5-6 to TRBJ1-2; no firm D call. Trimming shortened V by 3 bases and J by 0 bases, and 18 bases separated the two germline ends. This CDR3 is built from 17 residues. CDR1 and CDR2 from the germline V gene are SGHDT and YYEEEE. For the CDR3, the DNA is TGTGCCAGCAGCTCGACGGTTCCCTCTACCTCTAACTATGGCTACACCTTC. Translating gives CASSSTVPSTSNYGYTF.

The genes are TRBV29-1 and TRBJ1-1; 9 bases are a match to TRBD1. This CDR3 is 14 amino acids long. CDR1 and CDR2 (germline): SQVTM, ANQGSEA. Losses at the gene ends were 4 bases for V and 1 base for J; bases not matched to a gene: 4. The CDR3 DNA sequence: TGCAGCGTTGGCGGGACAGGGTCGAACACTGAAGCTTTCTTT. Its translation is CSVGGTGSNTEAFF.

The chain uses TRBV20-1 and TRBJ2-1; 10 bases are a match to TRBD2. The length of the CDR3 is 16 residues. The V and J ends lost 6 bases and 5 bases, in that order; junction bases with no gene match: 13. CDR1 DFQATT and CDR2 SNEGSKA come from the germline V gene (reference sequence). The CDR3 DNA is TGCAGTGCCAGTCCCTCAAGCGGGGGGGGCCACAATGAGCAGTTCTTC. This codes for CSASPSSGGGHNEQFF.

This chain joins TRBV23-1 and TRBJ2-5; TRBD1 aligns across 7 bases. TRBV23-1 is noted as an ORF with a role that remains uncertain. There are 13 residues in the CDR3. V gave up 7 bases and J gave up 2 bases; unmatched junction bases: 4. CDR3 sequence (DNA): TGCGCCAGCATTCAGGGGGATCAAGAGACCCAGTACTTC. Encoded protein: CASIQGDQETQYF.

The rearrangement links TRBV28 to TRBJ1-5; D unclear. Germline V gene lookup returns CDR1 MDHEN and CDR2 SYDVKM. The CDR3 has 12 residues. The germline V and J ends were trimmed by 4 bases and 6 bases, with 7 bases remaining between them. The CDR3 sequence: CASSSGPQPQHF. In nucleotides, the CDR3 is TGTGCCAGCAGTTCCGGCCCTCAGCCCCAGCATTTT.